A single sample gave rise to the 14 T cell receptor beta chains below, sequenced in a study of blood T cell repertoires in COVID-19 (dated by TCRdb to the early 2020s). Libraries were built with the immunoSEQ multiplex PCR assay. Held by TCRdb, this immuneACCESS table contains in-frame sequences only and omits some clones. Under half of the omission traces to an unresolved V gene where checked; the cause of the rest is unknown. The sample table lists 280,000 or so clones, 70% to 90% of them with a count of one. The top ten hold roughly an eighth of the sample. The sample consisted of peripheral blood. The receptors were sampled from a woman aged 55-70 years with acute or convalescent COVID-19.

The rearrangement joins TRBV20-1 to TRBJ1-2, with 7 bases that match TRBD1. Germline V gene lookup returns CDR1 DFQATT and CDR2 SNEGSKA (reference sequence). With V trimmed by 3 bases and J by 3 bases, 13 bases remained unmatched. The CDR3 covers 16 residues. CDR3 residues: CSASYPKGGEDYGYTF. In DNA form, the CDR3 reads TGCAGTGCTAGTTACCCTAAAGGGGGCGAGGACTATGGCTACACCTTC.

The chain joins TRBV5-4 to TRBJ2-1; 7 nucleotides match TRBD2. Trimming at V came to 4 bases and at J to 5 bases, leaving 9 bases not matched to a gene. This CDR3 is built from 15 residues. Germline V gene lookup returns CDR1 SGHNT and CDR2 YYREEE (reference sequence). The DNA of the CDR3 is TGTGCCAGCAGCCGACCTAGCGGTTGGCACAATGAGCAGTTCTTC. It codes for CASSRPSGWHNEQFF. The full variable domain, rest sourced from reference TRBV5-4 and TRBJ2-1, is ETGVTQSPTHLIKTRGQQVTLRCSSQSGHNTVSWYQQALGQGPQFIFQYYREEENGRGNFPPRFSGLQFPNYSSELNVNALELDDSALYLCASSRPSGWHNEQFFGPGTRLTVL.

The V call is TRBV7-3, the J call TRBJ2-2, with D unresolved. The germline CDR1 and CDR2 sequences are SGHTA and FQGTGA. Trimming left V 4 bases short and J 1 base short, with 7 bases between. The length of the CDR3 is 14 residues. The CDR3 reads CASSSTRNTGELFF. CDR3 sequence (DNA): TGTGCCAGCAGCTCGACAAGGAACACCGGGGAGCTGTTTTTT. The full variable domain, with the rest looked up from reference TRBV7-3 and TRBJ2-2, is GAGVSQTPSNKVTEKGKYVELRCDPISGHTALYWYRQSLGQGPEFLIYFQGTGAADDSGLPNDRFFAVRPEGSVSTLKIQRTERGDSAVYLCASSSTRNTGELFFGEGSRLTVL.

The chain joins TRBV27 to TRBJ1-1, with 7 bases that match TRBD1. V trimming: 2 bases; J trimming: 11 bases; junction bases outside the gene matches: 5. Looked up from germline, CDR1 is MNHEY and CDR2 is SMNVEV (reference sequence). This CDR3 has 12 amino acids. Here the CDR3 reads CASSLAGGAAFF. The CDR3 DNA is TGTGCCAGCAGTTTAGCAGGGGGAGCGGCTTTCTTT.

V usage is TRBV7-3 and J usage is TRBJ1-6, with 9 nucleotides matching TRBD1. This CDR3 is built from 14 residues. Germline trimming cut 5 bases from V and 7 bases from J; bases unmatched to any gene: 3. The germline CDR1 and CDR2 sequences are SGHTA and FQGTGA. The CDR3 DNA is TGTGCCAGCAGCAGGGACAGGGACAATTCACCCCTCCACTTT. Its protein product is CASSRDRDNSPLHF. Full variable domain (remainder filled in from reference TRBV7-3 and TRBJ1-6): GAGVSQTPSNKVTEKGKYVELRCDPISGHTALYWYRQSLGQGPEFLIYFQGTGAADDSGLPNDRFFAVRPEGSVSTLKIQRTERGDSAVYLCASSRDRDNSPLHFGNGTRLTVT.

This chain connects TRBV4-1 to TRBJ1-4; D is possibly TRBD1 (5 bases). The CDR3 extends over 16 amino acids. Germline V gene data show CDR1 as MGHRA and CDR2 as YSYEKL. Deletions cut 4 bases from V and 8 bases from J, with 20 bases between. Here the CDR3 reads CASSPGGAGGEEKLFF. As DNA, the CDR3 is TGCGCCAGCAGCCCCGGTGGGGCGGGGGGAGAGGAAAAACTGTTTTTT.

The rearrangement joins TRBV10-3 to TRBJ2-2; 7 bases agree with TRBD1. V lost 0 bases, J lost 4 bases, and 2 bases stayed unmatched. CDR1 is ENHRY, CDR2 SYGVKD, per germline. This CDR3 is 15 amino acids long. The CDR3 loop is CAISESDRTTGELFF. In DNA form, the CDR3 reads TGTGCCATCAGTGAGTCGGACAGGACCACCGGGGAGCTGTTTTTT.

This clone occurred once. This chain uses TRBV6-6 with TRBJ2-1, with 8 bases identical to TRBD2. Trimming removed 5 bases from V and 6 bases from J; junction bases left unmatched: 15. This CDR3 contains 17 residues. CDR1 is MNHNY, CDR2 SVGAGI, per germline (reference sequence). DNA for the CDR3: TGTGCCAGCAGTCGCCTCGCCGGGACTAGGGCTAGCAATGAGCAGTTCTTC. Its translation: CASSRLAGTRASNEQFF.

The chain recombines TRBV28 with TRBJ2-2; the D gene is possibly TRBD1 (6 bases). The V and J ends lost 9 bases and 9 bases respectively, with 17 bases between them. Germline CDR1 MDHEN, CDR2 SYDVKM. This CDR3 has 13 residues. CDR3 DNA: TGTGCCAGTAAGACAGGCGGCGGCCGGGAGCTGTTTTTT. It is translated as CASKTGGGRELFF. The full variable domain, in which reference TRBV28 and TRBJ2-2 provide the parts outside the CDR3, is DVKVTQSSRYLVKRTGEKVFLECVQDMDHENMFWYRQDPGLGLRLIYFSYDVKMKEKGDIPEGYSVSREKKERFSLILESASTNQTSMYLCASKTGGGRELFFGEGSRLTVL.

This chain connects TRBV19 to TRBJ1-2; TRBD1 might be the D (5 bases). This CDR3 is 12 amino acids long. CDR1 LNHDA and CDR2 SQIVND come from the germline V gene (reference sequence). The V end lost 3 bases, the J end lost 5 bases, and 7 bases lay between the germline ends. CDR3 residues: CASSMGTYGYTF. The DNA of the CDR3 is TGTGCCAGTAGTATGGGGACTTATGGCTACACCTTC.

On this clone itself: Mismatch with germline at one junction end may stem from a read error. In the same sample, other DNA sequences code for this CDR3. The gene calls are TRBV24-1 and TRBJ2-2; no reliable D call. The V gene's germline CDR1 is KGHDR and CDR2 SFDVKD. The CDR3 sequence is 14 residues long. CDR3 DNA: TGTGCCACGAGTGACCGAGGGAACACCGGGGAGCTGTTTTTT. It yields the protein CATSDRGNTGELFF.

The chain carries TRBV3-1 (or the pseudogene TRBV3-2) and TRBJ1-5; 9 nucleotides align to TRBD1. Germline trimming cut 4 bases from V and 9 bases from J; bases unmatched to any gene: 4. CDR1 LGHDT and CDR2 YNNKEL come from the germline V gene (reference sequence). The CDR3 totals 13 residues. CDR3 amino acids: CASSPGTGRPQHF. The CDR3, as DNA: TGTGCCAGCAGCCCCGGGACAGGGCGGCCCCAGCATTTT.

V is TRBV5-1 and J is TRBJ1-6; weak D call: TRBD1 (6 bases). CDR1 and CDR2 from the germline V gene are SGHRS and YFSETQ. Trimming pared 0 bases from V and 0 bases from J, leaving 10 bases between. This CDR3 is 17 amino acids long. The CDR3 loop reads CASSLGQASSYNSPLHF. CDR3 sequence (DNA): TGCGCCAGCAGCTTGGGACAGGCAAGCTCCTATAATTCACCCCTCCACTTT.

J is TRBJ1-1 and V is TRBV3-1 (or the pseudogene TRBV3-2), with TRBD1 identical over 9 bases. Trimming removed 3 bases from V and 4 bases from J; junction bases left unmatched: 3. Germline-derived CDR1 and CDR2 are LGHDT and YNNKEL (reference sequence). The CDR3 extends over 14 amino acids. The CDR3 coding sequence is TGTGCCAGCAGCCAGATACAGGGGGCCACTGAAGCTTTCTTT. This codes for CASSQIQGATEAFF.